A single sample is the source of the 20 T cell receptor beta chains below, sequenced in a study of T cells in Graves' hyperthyroidism and ophthalmopathy. Amplified TCR beta CDR3 regions came from RNA transcripts. TCR CDR3 regions were first amplified by RT-PCR with HTBI primers. TCRdb reprocessed the multiplex PCR reads with MiXCR, giving one entry per CDR3 protein. The sample lists about 610,000 distinct CDR3 sequences; about 14% were seen once. The sample taken for sequencing was blood. The receptor set was obtained from a woman in her 40s with Graves' ophthalmopathy.

This clonotype was counted at least ten times. J is TRBJ2-2 and V is TRBV27; D gene unclear. CDR3 length: 13 residues. In germline, CDR1 is MNHEY, CDR2 SMNVEV (reference sequence). V gave up 2 bases and J gave up 7 bases, with 8 bases separating them. The CDR3 sequence: CASSLMVFGELFF. As DNA, the CDR3 is TGTGCCAGCAGTTTAATGGTCTTCGGGGAGCTGTTTTTT.

In this sample, this clonotype turned up many times. The chain carries TRBV28 and TRBJ1-3, with a weak D call TRBD1 (6 bases). V gave up 8 bases and J gave up 2 bases, with 13 bases separating them. CDR1 MDHEN and CDR2 SYDVKM come from the germline V gene. The CDR3 loop spans 14 amino acids. The CDR3: CASRMAGAGNTIYF. CDR3 sequence (DNA): TGTGCCAGCCGGATGGCAGGGGCTGGAAACACCATATATTTT.

The sample holds a few counts of this clonotype. The chain links TRBV6-1 to TRBJ2-3; maybe TRBD2 (6 bases). The CDR3 runs to 12 residues. V lost 6 bases, J lost 4 bases, and 8 bases lay in between. Germline V CDR1 and CDR2: MNHNS, SASEGT. The chain's CDR3 is CASRGDSDTQYF. CDR3 DNA sequence: TGTGCCAGCAGAGGGGACTCAGATACGCAGTATTTT.

As to this clonotype: The junction and the germline gene differ at one end; a read error may be behind it. The V call is TRBV15, the J call TRBJ2-5, with D possibly being TRBD2 (5 bases). In germline, CDR1 is LNHNV, CDR2 YYDKDF (reference sequence). This CDR3 spans 12 amino acids. Here the CDR3 DNA reads TGTGCCCCCAGCTCGGCGGGAGAGACCCAGTACTTC. As protein: CAPSSAGETQYF.

The V call is TRBV6-2 or TRBV6-3, the J call TRBJ2-7; 16 positions match TRBD2. Trimming removed 2 bases from V and 0 bases from J; junction bases left unmatched: 1. This CDR3 comprises 17 residues. Looked up from germline, CDR1 is MNHEY and CDR2 is SVGEGT. The CDR3 here is CASSYGTSGRVSYEQYF. In nucleotides, the CDR3 is TGTGCCAGCAGTTACGGGACTAGCGGGAGGGTCTCCTACGAGCAGTACTTC.

V gene TRBV12-3 or TRBV12-4 combines with J gene TRBJ2-7; TRBD2 matches at 9 bases. V trimming: 4 bases; J trimming: 5 bases; junction bases outside the gene matches: 9. This CDR3 comprises 15 residues. CDR3 DNA: TGTGCCAGCAGTTACGGGGGAGTAGCGGGAGACGAGCAGTACTTC. Translated: CASSYGGVAGDEQYF.

This clonotype was counted ten times or more. The chain recombines TRBV12-3 or TRBV12-4 with TRBJ2-4; the D gene could be TRBD1 or TRBD2 (5 bases each). The CDR3 is made up of 15 amino acids. V was clipped by 2 bases and J by 2 bases, with 10 bases between them. CDR3 residues: CASSLLWGPKNIQYF. CDR3 nucleotides: TGTGCCAGCAGTTTATTGTGGGGACCCAAAAACATTCAGTACTTC.

In this sample, this clonotype turned up many times. This chain links TRBV2 with TRBJ2-2, with 11 bases identical to TRBD1. Germline assignment: CDR1 SNHLY and CDR2 FYNNEI. This CDR3 region has 14 residues. J lost 4 bases, V lost 11 bases, and 6 bases had no gene match. The CDR3 nucleotides are TGTGCCGGGGGGACAGGGGGAATCACCGGGGAGCTGTTTTTT. Translation: CAGGTGGITGELFF.

This clonotype has at least ten counts. The chain uses TRBV6-1 and TRBJ2-3; D perhaps matches TRBD2 (6 bases). Trimming took off 5 bases at V and 6 bases at J, with 12 bases between the two ends. This CDR3 contains 13 residues. CDR1 and CDR2 (germline): MNHNS, SASEGT. CDR3 residues: CASSLAREDTQYF. Written as DNA, the CDR3 is TGTGCCAGCAGTCTCGCCCGGGAGGATACGCAGTATTTT.

This clonotype was seen at least ten times. This chain uses TRBV27 with TRBJ1-5, with 7 bases lining up with TRBD1. Germline values: CDR1 MNHEY, CDR2 SMNVEV (reference sequence). V gave up 6 bases and J gave up 0 bases; unmatched junction bases: 11. This CDR3 contains 17 residues. The CDR3 spells CASSRDSKTYSNQPQHF. The DNA for the CDR3 is TGTGCCAGCAGCCGGGACAGCAAGACTTATAGCAATCAGCCCCAGCATTTT.

In this sample, this clonotype turned up many times. CDR3 loop: CASSSDREGYEQYF. In DNA form, the CDR3 reads TGTGCCAGCAGCTCGGACAGGGAGGGCTACGAGCAGTACTTC. The gene calls are TRBV13 and TRBJ2-7; tentative D call: TRBD1 (8 bases). V was cut by 4 bases and J by 3 bases, with 13 bases left in between. This CDR3 is built from 14 residues. CDR1 is PRHDT, CDR2 FYEKMQ, per germline (reference sequence). Variable domain in full (rest from reference TRBV13 and TRBJ2-7): AAGVIQSPRHLIKEKRETATLKCYPIPRHDTVYWYQQGPGQDPQFLISFYEKMQSDKGSIPDRFSAQQFSDYHSELNMSSLELGDSALYFCASSSDREGYEQYFGPGTRLTVT.

The chain uses TRBV30 and TRBJ1-3, with D possibly TRBD1 on 5 matching bases. Looked up from germline, CDR1 is GTSNPN and CDR2 is SVGIG (reference sequence). Trimming removed 5 bases at V and 0 bases at J, with 14 bases between. This CDR3 has 15 amino acids. The CDR3 spells CAWGGERGSGNTIYF. CDR3 nucleotide sequence: TGTGCCTGGGGGGGGGAGAGGGGCTCTGGAAACACCATATATTTT. Variable domain in full (rest from reference TRBV30 and TRBJ1-3): SQTIHQWPATLVQPVGSPLSLECTVEGTSNPNLYWYRQAAGRGLQLLFYSVGIGQISSEVPQNLSASRPQDRQFILSSKKLLLSDSGFYLCAWGGERGSGNTIYFGEGSWLTVV.

This clonotype was counted ten times or more. The chain uses TRBV7-2 and TRBJ2-7; 10 bases are a match to TRBD1. In germline, CDR1 is SGHTA, CDR2 FQGNSA. This CDR3 is built from 14 residues. Trimming at V came to 5 bases and at J to 3 bases, leaving 4 bases not matched to a gene. CDR3: CASSDRGRLYEQYF. The CDR3 DNA follows: TGTGCCAGCAGCGACAGGGGGCGCCTCTACGAGCAGTACTTC.

This clonotype was picked up many times. J is TRBJ2-7 and V is TRBV2; no clear D. Germline-derived CDR1 and CDR2 are SNHLY and FYNNEI. CDR3 length equals 13 residues. V dropped 1 base and J dropped 4 bases, with 8 bases sitting between them. The CDR3 DNA reads as TGTGCCAGCAGTGAAGGGGCGCGTTACGAGCAGTACTTC. This translates into CASSEGARYEQYF. Supplemented by reference TRBV2 and TRBJ2-7, the full variable domain reads EPEVTQTPSHQVTQMGQEVILRCVPISNHLYFYWYRQILGQKVEFLVSFYNNEISEKSEIFDDQFSVERPDGSNFTLKIRSTKLEDSAMYFCASSEGARYEQYFGPGTRLTVT.

This chain uses TRBV6-1 with TRBJ1-5; TRBD1 is a possible D gene (5 bases). The V and J ends lost 6 bases and 7 bases respectively, with 22 bases between them. Germline-derived CDR1 and CDR2 are MNHNS and SASEGT. The CDR3 sequence is 16 residues long. The CDR3 coding sequence is TGTGCCAGCAGGGGAGCTACTGGACAATCAAGGCAGCCCCAGCATTTT. Its protein product is CASRGATGQSRQPQHF.

This clonotype was seen ten or more times. The CDR3 protein is CASSQGGARSYGYTF. For the CDR3, the DNA is TGTGCCAGCAGCCAGGGGGGGGCCAGGTCCTATGGCTACACCTTC. The chain joins TRBV7-2 to TRBJ1-2; 7 positions agree with TRBD1. The CDR3 has 15 residues. Germline V gene sequence: CDR1 SGHTA, CDR2 FQGNSA. With 5 bases clipped from V and 4 bases from J, the junction kept 10 bases outside the gene matches.

This clonotype was observed many times. The chain couples TRBV6-5 to TRBJ2-5; 13 bases align to TRBD2. CDR1 and CDR2 from the germline V gene are MNHEY and SVGAGI. The CDR3 runs to 16 residues. The V segment lost 6 bases and the J segment 1 base; nucleotides outside the gene matches: 5. The CDR3 DNA sequence: TGTGCCAGCAGCCCCGGACTAGCGGGAGTCCAAGAGACCCAGTACTTC. Protein sequence: CASSPGLAGVQETQYF.

The CDR3 nucleotides are TGTGCCAGCAGGTCCCTAGCTTCCGAGCAGTACTTC. As protein: CASRSLASEQYF. V gene TRBV28 combines with J gene TRBJ2-7; D perhaps matches TRBD2 (5 bases). The CDR3 covers 12 residues. Germline V lookup: CDR1 MDHEN, CDR2 SYDVKM. The ends were cut back, 6 bases at V and 6 bases at J, with 12 bases in the middle.

In this sample, this clonotype turned up many times. J is TRBJ2-1 and V is TRBV12-3 or TRBV12-4; D is undetermined. Between the trimmed V and J ends, which lost 5 bases and 2 bases, there was a span of 10 bases. The CDR3 runs 14 residues. The CDR3 sequence: CASSPDQTYNEQFF. Here the CDR3 DNA reads TGTGCCAGCAGTCCTGACCAGACCTACAATGAGCAGTTCTTC.

In its sample, this clonotype was seen once. This chain links TRBV6-5 with TRBJ2-7, with D possibly matching TRBD2 (6 bases). Germline V gives CDR1 MNHEY, CDR2 SVGAGI. The CDR3 runs 16 residues. Deletions cut 0 bases from V and 3 bases from J, with 15 bases between. The CDR3 region is CASSYSREGDGYEQYF. Written as DNA, the CDR3 is TGTGCCAGCAGTTACTCGCGGGAAGGGGACGGCTACGAGCAGTACTTC.